A single T cell receptor (beta chain) is shown here with its context. The authors made TCR beta libraries using UMI-labeled 5' RACE. TCRdb re-analyzed the 5' RACE reads; it lists each CDR3 protein once, without DNA. Here the sample table reports 6,000 to 8,500 distinct CDR3 sequences. The record originates from a study of human CD8 memory T cell subsets. CDR3 length equals 15 residues. Germline CDR1 reads LNHNV; CDR2 reads YYDKDF (reference sequence). The genes are TRBV15 and TRBJ1-2; the D gene TCRdb calls, TRBD1, cannot be checked with no DNA. The clonotype was recovered from a human donor in good health. Sequencing used CD8+ T cells from PBMCs. CDR3 sequence: CATSRDQTVFYGYTF.